This T cell receptor (beta chain) appears in the sequencing data of a study of shared clonotypes between healthy human individuals. V was pared by 0 bases and J by 7 bases, with 13 bases between. The CDR3 extends over 15 amino acids. Germline CDR1 and CDR2: MNHEY and SMNVEV (reference sequence). Only in-frame clones appear in the TCRdb table, and some are missing; sequencing was by immunoSEQ multiplex PCR. Of over a million clones in the sample, just under 99% were seen once. The receptor was isolated from a man aged 25-45 years in good health. The sample taken for sequencing was naive CD4+ T cells sorted from blood. Subset: CD45RA+ positively selected. The chain combines TRBV27 with TRBJ2-4; D is perhaps TRBD2 (5 bases). The CDR3 protein is CASSLSSGLINIQYF. The DNA of the CDR3 is TGTGCCAGCAGTTTATCGTCTGGACTTATCAACATTCAGTACTTC.